The T cell receptor (beta chain) described here comes from a study of OX40 agonist ivuxolimab in advanced cancers. As for the study more broadly: Ivuxolimab was a fully human IgG2 agonistic monoclonal antibody targeting the costimulatory receptor OX40 (CD134). Intravenous ivuxolimab was administered to patients every 2 weeks at six dose levels: 0.01, 0.1, 0.3, 1.5, 3 and 10 mg/kg. Of the approximately 54 dose-escalation patients, hepatocellular carcinoma was present in around 19, melanoma in roughly 15, renal cell carcinoma in 9 and head and neck cancer in 9. The dose-escalation cohort was roughly 80% male with a mean age of approximately 60 years, ranging from roughly 23 to 90. Patients were allowed to have had prior anti-PD-1, anti-PD-L1 or anti-CTLA-4 therapy, and around 43% of the dose-escalation patients had been treated with checkpoint inhibitors. Partial responses occurred in three dose-escalation patients: two with cutaneous melanoma and one with hepatocellular carcinoma. Peripheral TCRbeta sequencing aimed to test whether ivuxolimab altered TCR sequence diversity and caused clonal T-cell expansion. The paper covers the monotherapy dose-escalation part of the phase I ivuxolimab trial, which included N of about 50 patients. Overall study outcomes, separate from this receptor: Which antigens the clonally expanded peripheral T cells were specific for was not determined. Clonal expansion of both CD4+ and CD8+ blood T cells was observed from baseline to week 6 at doses 0.1 to 3.0 mg/kg. After ivuxolimab, CD8+ T cells had more expanded clones than CD4+ T cells on average. In partial responders in the 0.1-3.0 mg/kg groups, normalized peripheral clonal expansion was found to be among the lowest, especially among CD8+ T cells. Low levels of normalized T-cell clonal expansion were also shown by some nonresponding patients.

To sequence the TCRbeta CDR3 region, genomic DNA was isolated from the sorted cells. The immunoSEQ Assay was used for sequencing of TCRbeta CDR3 regions. Not all clones reach the TCRdb copy of this immuneACCESS table, which keeps in-frame sequences only. Checked studies attribute under half of the gap to unresolved V genes and leave the rest unexplained. The sample table lists some 100,000 clones, about 92% of them with a count of one. The ten largest clones capture 3% to 3.5% of the sample. Comments on this clone: The specificity of this receptor is unknown. Base-call qualities are not available, and no considerably larger clone is one nucleotide away.

Reading the germline V gene (reference sequence) gives CDR1 PRHDT and CDR2 FYEKMQ. The germline ends are 12 bases apart after V is trimmed by 5 bases and J by 2 bases. The CDR3 numbers 14 residues from cysteine through phenylalanine. The only DNA kept is the CDR3, 42 bases in frame from the first base. The trial excluded patients who had a history of autoimmune disease or were on systemic immunosuppression. Peripheral blood for TCR sequencing was drawn from every dose cohort at baseline, at cycle 4 day 1 and at cycle 7 day 1. Samples were obtained from an open-label, multicenter, first-in-human phase I dose-escalation trial of ivuxolimab. Adults with locally advanced or metastatic melanoma, renal cell carcinoma, hepatocellular carcinoma or head and neck squamous cell carcinoma were enrolled in the trial. Before TCR sequencing, CD4+ T cells and CD8+ T cells from peripheral blood were sorted into separate populations.

The chain uses TRBV13 and TRBJ1-2; a weak D assignment points to TRBD1 (5 bases agree). The source is an adult with an advanced solid tumor such as melanoma, head and neck, liver or kidney cancer. The starting material was CD4+ or CD8+ T cells sorted from blood, obtained in a trial of the OX40 agonist ivuxolimab. The CDR3: CASSPGTANYGYTF. The bases read TGTGCCAGCAGCCCCGGGACGGCAAACTATGGCTACACCTTC.